Below, 27 T cell receptor beta chains from the same sample are listed, as sequenced in a study of OX40 agonist ivuxolimab in advanced cancers. Profiled with immunoSEQ multiplex PCR; TCRdb holds only in-frame clones, not every one. The sample lists tens of thousands of clones; 80% to 85% were seen once. The starting material was CD4+ or CD8+ T cells sorted from blood, obtained in a trial of the OX40 agonist ivuxolimab. The receptors were gathered from an adult with an advanced solid tumor such as melanoma, head and neck, liver or kidney cancer.

As DNA, the CDR3 is TGTGCCAGTAGCGCCGGACAGGTACCTAATGAAAAACTGTTTTTT. This encodes CASSAGQVPNEKLFF. The chain combines TRBV19 with TRBJ1-4; 7 bases line up with TRBD1. In germline, CDR1 is LNHDA, CDR2 SQIVND (reference sequence). The V and J ends lost 6 bases and 3 bases, in that order; junction bases with no gene match: 7. The CDR3 length is 15 residues. The variable domain in full, with the rest retrieved from reference TRBV19 and TRBJ1-4, is DGGITQSPKYLFRKEGQNVTLSCEQNLNHDAMYWYRQDPGQGLRLIYYSQIVNDFQKGDIAEGYSVSREKKESFPLTVTSAQKNPTAFYLCASSAGQVPNEKLFFGSGTQLSVL.

The chain links TRBV5-1 to TRBJ2-3; D remains ambiguous. The CDR3 sequence is 15 residues long. Germline lookup yields CDR1 SGHRS and CDR2 YFSETQ. V dropped 0 bases and J dropped 1 base, with 9 bases sitting between them. CDR3 in amino acids: CASSLEAARTDTQYF. CDR3 nucleotide sequence: TGCGCCAGCAGCTTGGAGGCAGCCCGCACAGATACGCAGTATTTT. Full variable domain (outside the CDR3, taken from reference TRBV5-1 and TRBJ2-3): KAGVTQTPRYLIKTRGQQVTLSCSPISGHRSVSWYQQTPGQGLQFLFEYFSETQRNKGNFPGRFSGRQFSNSRSEMNVSTLELGDSALYLCASSLEAARTDTQYFGPGTRLTVL.

This chain uses TRBV9 with TRBJ2-7; D unclear. In germline, CDR1 is SGDLS, CDR2 YYNGEE. V was clipped by 3 bases and J by 5 bases, with 12 bases between them. CDR3 length equals 13 residues. The CDR3 nucleotides read TGTGCCAGCAGCGCCCAGACCCGGGACGAGCAGTACTTC. Protein product: CASSAQTRDEQYF.

The chain employs TRBV18 and TRBJ1-1, with D maybe TRBD1 (5 bases). CDR1 is KGHSH, CDR2 LQKENI, per germline. The CDR3 is 14 amino acids. Between the trimmed V and J ends, which lost 3 bases and 1 base, there was a span of 9 bases. In DNA form, the CDR3 reads TGTGCCAGCTCACCCGAGACAGCGAACACTGAAGCTTTCTTT. Amino acid sequence: CASSPETANTEAFF. Supplemented by reference TRBV18 and TRBJ1-1, the full variable domain reads NAGVMQNPRHLVRRRGQEARLRCSPMKGHSHVYWYRQLPEEGLKFMVYLQKENIIDESGMPKERFSAEFPKEGPSILRIQQVVRGDSAAYFCASSPETANTEAFFGQGTRLTVV.

The rearrangement links TRBV5-4 to TRBJ2-5; TRBD1 or TRBD2 may be the D gene (6 bases each). CDR1 is SGHNT and CDR2 is YYREEE in the germline V gene (reference sequence). Trimming took 4 bases from V and 1 from J, leaving 17 bases between them. The CDR3 runs 16 residues. This CDR3 is CASSPSTWGAQETQYF. The CDR3, as DNA: TGTGCCAGCAGCCCCTCGACCTGGGGGGCCCAAGAGACCCAGTACTTC.

This rearrangement joins TRBV7-9 to TRBJ2-1; no clear D gene. With 4 bases removed from V and 2 bases from J, the gap between germline ends came to 12 bases. The length of the CDR3 is 15 residues. Germline loops: CDR1 SEHNR, CDR2 FQNEAQ (reference sequence). CDR3 nucleotide sequence: TGTGCCAGCAGCTCTCTGGTTGGAGCCTACAATGAGCAGTTCTTC. The encoded protein is CASSSLVGAYNEQFF.

CDR3 protein: CASSLLGGQGSYGYTF. CDR3 DNA sequence: TGCGCCAGCAGCTTGTTGGGAGGACAGGGATCCTATGGCTACACCTTC. The V gene is TRBV5-1, the J gene TRBJ1-2; TRBD1 aligns across 8 bases. CDR3 length: 16 amino acids. After removal of 1 base from V and 4 bases from J, the junction contained 9 bases not matched to a gene. The germline V gene has CDR1 SGHRS and CDR2 YFSETQ.

This chain links TRBV27 with TRBJ1-1; D gene unclear. This CDR3 is 15 amino acids long. The V and J ends lost 6 bases and 2 bases respectively, with 16 bases between them. Germline CDR1 and CDR2: MNHEY and SMNVEV (reference sequence). CDR3 DNA: TGTGCCAGCAGAACCGAACAGAGACGCAACACTGAAGCTTTCTTT. Encoded protein: CASRTEQRRNTEAFF.

V is TRBV18 and J is TRBJ2-5; 10 bases are shared with TRBD2. The germline V gene encodes CDR1 KGHSH and CDR2 LQKENI. The CDR3 is made up of 15 amino acids. V was pared by 3 bases and J by 4 bases, with 5 bases of the junction left unmatched. The CDR3 bases are TGTGCCAGCTCACCTGCTAGCGGGGGAGCAGAGACCCAGTACTTC. Translation: CASSPASGGAETQYF.

This rearrangement joins TRBV28 to TRBJ1-2; D gene ambiguous. CDR1 is MDHEN and CDR2 is SYDVKM in the germline V gene. The V end was cut by 0 bases, the J end by 5 bases, with 10 bases between. The CDR3 loop spans 14 amino acids. The DNA for the CDR3 is TGTGCCAGCAGTTTATGGCTCTCGGGATATGGCTACACCTTC. Translating it yields CASSLWLSGYGYTF.

The J gene is TRBJ2-2, the V gene TRBV6-6; TRBD1 matches at 7 bases. CDR1 is MNHNY, CDR2 SVGAGI, per germline (reference sequence). Trimming took 10 bases from V and 0 from J; bases not matched to a gene: 5. This CDR3 comprises 14 residues. Here the CDR3 reads CAIRGGPNTGELFF. The CDR3 nucleotides are TGTGCCATTAGAGGGGGCCCGAACACCGGGGAGCTGTTTTTT.

The V gene is TRBV10-3, the J gene TRBJ1-1, with 9 bases aligning to TRBD1. Trimming at V came to 6 bases and at J to 5 bases, leaving 13 bases not matched to a gene. This CDR3 has 16 amino acids. Germline-derived CDR1 and CDR2 are ENHRY and SYGVKD. In DNA form, the CDR3 reads TGTGCCATCAGCGGCCCCTCGGACAGGGGTAAAACTGAAGCTTTCTTT. Protein product: CAISGPSDRGKTEAFF.

The chain joins TRBV5-4 to TRBJ1-2, with D maybe TRBD1 (6 bases). Trimming left V 0 bases short and J 0 bases short, with 12 bases between. The CDR3 sequence is 16 residues long. The germline CDR1 and CDR2 sequences are SGHNT and YYREEE (reference sequence). Written as DNA, the CDR3 is TGTGCCAGCAGCTTGGGTGGGGACACAGCTAACTATGGCTACACCTTC. It translates to CASSLGGDTANYGYTF.

This rearrangement joins TRBV6-5 to TRBJ1-5; the D gene is possibly TRBD1 (5 bases). Between the trimmed V and J ends, which lost 7 bases and 8 bases, there was a span of 12 bases. CDR1 MNHEY and CDR2 SVGAGI come from the germline V gene. The CDR3 covers 12 residues. CDR3 amino acids: CASTRRGEPQHF. The CDR3 bases are TGTGCCAGCACTCGGAGGGGTGAGCCCCAGCATTTT.

This clone was detected once. J is TRBJ2-2 and V is TRBV19; 8 nucleotides align to TRBD1. Germline CDR1 and CDR2: LNHDA and SQIVND (reference sequence). With V trimmed by 4 bases and J by 4 bases, 2 bases remained unmatched. The CDR3 has 14 residues. The CDR3 DNA is TGTGCCAGTAGTACAGGGGGCGCCACCGGGGAGCTGTTTTTT. The encoded protein is CASSTGGATGELFF.

The gene calls are TRBV5-1 and TRBJ1-4; TRBD1 aligns across 10 bases. J gave up 7 bases and V 7 bases, and 7 bases lay outside the gene matches. CDR1 and CDR2 (germline): SGHRS, YFSETQ. The CDR3 sequence is 14 residues long. The CDR3 DNA is TGCGCCAGCGGAGAGACAGGGGGCGGTGAAAAACTGTTTTTT. Translation: CASGETGGGEKLFF.

The chain recombines TRBV4-1 with TRBJ2-7; D is possibly TRBD2 (6 bases). Germline lookup yields CDR1 MGHRA and CDR2 YSYEKL. V lost 4 bases, J lost 2 bases, and 12 bases lay in between. There are 14 residues in the CDR3. CDR3 DNA sequence: TGCGCCAGCAGCCGACCCGGGGGAACCTACGAGCAGTACTTC. Translated, it gives CASSRPGGTYEQYF.

The V gene is TRBV27, the J gene TRBJ2-1; 11 bases match TRBD2. The germline V gene encodes CDR1 MNHEY and CDR2 SMNVEV (reference sequence). This CDR3 has 17 amino acids. The V segment lost 8 bases and the J segment 0 bases; nucleotides outside the gene matches: 9. CDR3 sequence reads: CASSRLAGTPSYNEQFF. The CDR3 DNA reads as TGTGCCAGCTCCAGACTAGCGGGGACCCCCTCCTACAATGAGCAGTTCTTC.

As for this clone: One end of the junction varies from germline; a read error may be responsible. The same CDR3 also results from other DNA sequences found in this sample. This chain links TRBV10-3 with TRBJ2-7; 10 nucleotides line up with TRBD1. From germline, CDR1 is ENHRY and CDR2 SYGVKD. The CDR3 has 15 residues. The CDR3 nucleotides read TGTGCCTCCAGAACTGGGACAGGGGCCACCTACGAGCAATACTTC. Translating gives CASRTGTGATYEQYF.

The chain recombines TRBV27 with TRBJ1-1, with D possibly matching TRBD1 (5 bases). The CDR3 is 14 amino acids. In germline, CDR1 is MNHEY, CDR2 SMNVEV (reference sequence). The ends were cut back, 7 bases at V and 5 bases at J, with 17 bases in the middle. CDR3 amino acids: CASTRRGGLTEAFF. The CDR3 DNA is TGTGCCAGCACCCGACGGGGGGGTTTAACTGAAGCTTTCTTT.

The chain employs TRBV23-1 and TRBJ1-4; no clear D gene. TRBV23-1 is recorded as an ORF, its role being uncertain. The CDR3 runs 15 residues. The germline V and J ends were trimmed by 3 bases and 10 bases, with 18 bases remaining between them. CDR3 residues: CASSHPGCGRGKLFF. The CDR3 DNA sequence: TGCGCCAGCAGTCACCCAGGCTGCGGGAGAGGAAAACTGTTTTTT.

This chain links TRBV18 with TRBJ1-4, with 9 nucleotides matching TRBD1. Germline-derived CDR1 and CDR2 are KGHSH and LQKENI. The CDR3 is made up of 16 amino acids. With V trimmed by 1 base and J by 6 bases, 6 bases remained unmatched. CDR3 bases: TGTGCCAGCTCACCACAATTACGACAGGGGGATGAAAAACTGTTTTTT. It codes for CASSPQLRQGDEKLFF.

This chain connects TRBV7-6 to TRBJ1-2; D possibly corresponds to TRBD1 (6 bases). V lost 5 bases and J lost 3, with 10 bases in between. The CDR3 is made up of 13 amino acids. Germline V CDR1 and CDR2: SGHVS, FNYEAQ. Here the CDR3 reads CASSEGGDYGYTF. The CDR3 nucleotides are TGTGCCAGCAGCGAGGGGGGGGACTATGGCTACACCTTC.

In this sample, this clone turned up once. The DNA of the CDR3 is TGTGCCAGCAGCCCTGGATGGGGGAACACTGAAGCTTTCTTT. Protein: CASSPGWGNTEAFF. The V gene is TRBV6-5, the J gene TRBJ1-1, with D uncertain. Trimming left V 6 bases short and J 1 base short, with 12 bases between. The germline V gene encodes CDR1 MNHEY and CDR2 SVGAGI. There are 14 residues in the CDR3.

The chain couples TRBV5-4 to TRBJ2-2, with 8 bases lining up with TRBD2. The germline CDR1 and CDR2 sequences are SGHNT and YYREEE (reference sequence). CDR3 length: 16 amino acids. V lost 4 bases and J lost 1; bases outside the gene matches: 6. The CDR3 protein is CASSLEAGVNTGELFF. The CDR3 DNA reads TGTGCCAGCAGCCTAGAAGCGGGGGTGAACACCGGGGAGCTGTTTTTT.

This clone was counted a single time. The chain is built from TRBV7-9 and TRBJ1-6; D remains ambiguous. Trimming stripped 5 bases from V and 7 bases from J, with 12 bases between. The CDR3 sequence is 14 residues long. Germline lookup yields CDR1 SEHNR and CDR2 FQNEAQ (reference sequence). The CDR3 bases are TGTGCCAGCAGCCGCTGGGAATTGAATTCACCCCTCCACTTT. Protein sequence: CASSRWELNSPLHF.

CDR3 residues: CSVEDSTGYGYTF. CDR3 in DNA: TGCAGCGTTGAAGATTCGACAGGCTATGGCTACACCTTC. The V and J genes are TRBV29-1 and TRBJ1-2; the D gene is possibly TRBD1 (6 bases). The V gene's germline CDR1 is SQVTM and CDR2 ANQGSEA. V dropped 0 bases and J dropped 4 bases, with 9 bases sitting between them. The CDR3 extends over 13 amino acids.